This T cell receptor beta chain was sequenced during a study of tumor-infiltrating T cells and Merkel cell polyomavirus (dated by TCRdb to about 2017). Describing the broader study: The study examined CD8+ T cells specific for the Merkel cell polyomavirus KLL epitope in Merkel cell carcinoma patients. Patients presented at varying disease stages and were followed for a median of 2.7 years, with a range of 1. Patient treatments varied, were not standardized, and included chemotherapy, radiation and immunotherapies. TRB sequencing covered KLL-tetramer-sorted cells from blood or tumor-infiltrating lymphocytes in fewer than 15 samples, plus 12 matched whole-tumor samples. The majority of whole-tumor samples consisted of approximately 23-micron curls cut from formalin-fixed, paraffin-embedded tissue blocks. Across the study, one tumor sample was a frozen nodal tumor digest and one was a flash-frozen core biopsy of a metastasis.

The V end gives up 5 bases and the J end 4 bases, leaving 3 bases in the junction not matched to a gene. The CDR3 sequence holds 13 residues, the cysteine and phenylalanine included. Only the CDR3 region is kept as DNA, spanning 39 bases read in frame from base 1. CDR1 and CDR2 are drawn from the germline V gene: SGHTA, FQGNSA. Robust positive staining for Merkel cell polyomavirus Large T antigen was observed by immunohistochemistry in the tumors of all patients. The study included about a dozen Merkel cell carcinoma patients whose blood and/or cultured TIL contained robust KLL-tetramer+ populations exceeding 0.04% of CD8+ T cells. Every patient was Caucasian, and patient ages ranged from about 50 to 77 years, with a median of roughly 60 years. Lymph node tumors were analyzed for patients with unknown primaries presenting with nodal disease, or where primary tissue was insufficient. As to this clone: The antigen it binds to is not known. No base qualities exist here, and no much larger clone lies one base off it.

Receptor amplification or capture employed the immunoSEQ multiplex PCR assay. Genomic DNA extraction, TRB sequencing and normalization were carried out by Adaptive Biotechnologies (Seattle, WA). The authors processed their data as follows. Clonality was calculated as one minus the Shannon entropy of productive TRB sequences, normalized by log2 of unique productive sequences. To identify KLL-specific clonotypes in tumors, TCRbeta CDR3 amino acid sequences were matched against the sequences from the tetramer-sorted sample of each patient. This immuneACCESS table, as held by TCRdb, lists in-frame sequences with V and J called but not all clones. Of the missing ones, under half trace to an unresolved V gene in checked studies; the others have no known cause. That table is the source of V, J and clone size, and D and trimming were worked out from the DNA. In this sample the table shows about 25,000 clones, 70% to 90% of which occur a single time. The top ten clonotypes cover less than 3% of the sample.

What the work shows at the level of the full study, not this receptor alone: A higher fraction of KLL-specific T cells within tumors (about 1.8-18% versus about 0-0.15%) was associated with significantly better MCC-specific survival. Because the study covered only a single viral epitope, T cells targeting other Merkel cell polyomavirus epitopes were not captured. A significant MCC-specific survival advantage (P = 0.0051) was associated with a greater number of unique KLL-specific clonotypes in tumors (about 5-108 vs 0-3). The small sample size of the study (n = 12 patients) is a limitation. KLL-specific TRB repertoires were diverse and mostly private, with just one public clonotype, shared by two patients, among 350 to 500 unique sequences.

Sequenced input: lymph node tissue. The receptor was isolated from a man in his fifties or sixties with Merkel cell carcinoma. This receptor chain uses TRBV7-2 and TRBJ1-2, and 8 bases in between align with TRBD1. The nucleotides read TGTGCCAGCAGCCGGGACAGGACCTATGGCTACACCTTC. Translated, this gives CASSRDRTYGYTF.